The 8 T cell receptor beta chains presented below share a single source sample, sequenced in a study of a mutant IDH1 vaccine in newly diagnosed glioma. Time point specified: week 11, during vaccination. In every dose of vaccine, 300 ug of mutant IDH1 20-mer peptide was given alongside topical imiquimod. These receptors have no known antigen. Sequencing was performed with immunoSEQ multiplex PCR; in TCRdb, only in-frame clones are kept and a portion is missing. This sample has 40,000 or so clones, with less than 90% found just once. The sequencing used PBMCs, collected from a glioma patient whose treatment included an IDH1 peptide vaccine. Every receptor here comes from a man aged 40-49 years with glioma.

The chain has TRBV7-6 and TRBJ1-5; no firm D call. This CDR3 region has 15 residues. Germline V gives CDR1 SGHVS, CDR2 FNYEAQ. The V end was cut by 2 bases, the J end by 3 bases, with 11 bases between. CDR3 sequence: CASSLQSGVNQPQHF. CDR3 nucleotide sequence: TGTGCCAGCAGCTTACAGTCTGGTGTCAATCAGCCCCAGCATTTT. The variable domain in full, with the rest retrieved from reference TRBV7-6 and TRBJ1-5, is GAGVSQSPRYKVTKRGQDVALRCDPISGHVSLYWYRQALGQGPEFLTYFNYEAQQDKSGLPNDRFSAERPEGSISTLTIQRTEQRDSAMYRCASSLQSGVNQPQHFGDGTRLSIL.

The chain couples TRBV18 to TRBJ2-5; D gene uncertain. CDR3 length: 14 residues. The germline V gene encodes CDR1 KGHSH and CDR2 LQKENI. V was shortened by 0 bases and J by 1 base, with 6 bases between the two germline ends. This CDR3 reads CASSPPNGQETQYF. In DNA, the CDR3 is TGTGCCAGCTCACCACCGAACGGCCAAGAGACCCAGTACTTC.

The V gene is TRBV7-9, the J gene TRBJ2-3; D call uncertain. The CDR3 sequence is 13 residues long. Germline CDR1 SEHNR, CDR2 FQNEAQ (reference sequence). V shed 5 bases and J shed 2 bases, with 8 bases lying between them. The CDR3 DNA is TGTGCCAGCAGCCACTACAACACAGATACGCAGTATTTT. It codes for CASSHYNTDTQYF.

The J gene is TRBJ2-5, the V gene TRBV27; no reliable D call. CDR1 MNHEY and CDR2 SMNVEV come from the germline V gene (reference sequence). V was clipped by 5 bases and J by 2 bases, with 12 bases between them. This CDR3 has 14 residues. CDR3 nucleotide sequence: TGTGCCAGCAGTCCCCTTAACAGTCAAGAGACCCAGTACTTC. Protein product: CASSPLNSQETQYF.

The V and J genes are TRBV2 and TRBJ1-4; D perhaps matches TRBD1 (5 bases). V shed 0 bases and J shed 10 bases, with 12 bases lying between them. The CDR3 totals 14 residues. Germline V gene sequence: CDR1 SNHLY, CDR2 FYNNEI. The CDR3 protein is CASSEAGQPGKLFF. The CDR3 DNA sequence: TGTGCCAGCAGTGAAGCGGGGCAGCCAGGAAAACTGTTTTTT. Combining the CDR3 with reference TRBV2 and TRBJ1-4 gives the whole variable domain EPEVTQTPSHQVTQMGQEVILRCVPISNHLYFYWYRQILGQKVEFLVSFYNNEISEKSEIFDDQFSVERPDGSNFTLKIRSTKLEDSAMYFCASSEAGQPGKLFFGSGTQLSVL.

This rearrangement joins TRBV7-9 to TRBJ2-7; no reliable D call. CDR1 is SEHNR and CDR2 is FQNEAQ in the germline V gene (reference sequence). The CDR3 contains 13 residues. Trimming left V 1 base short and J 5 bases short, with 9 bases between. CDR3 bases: TGTGCCAGCAGCTTAGTTGAATGGAACGAGCAGTACTTC. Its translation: CASSLVEWNEQYF.

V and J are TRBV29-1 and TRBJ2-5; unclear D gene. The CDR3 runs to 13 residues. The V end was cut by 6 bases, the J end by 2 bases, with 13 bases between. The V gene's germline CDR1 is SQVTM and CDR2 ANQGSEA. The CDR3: CSVLQANQETQYF. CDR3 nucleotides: TGCAGCGTCCTACAAGCGAATCAAGAGACCCAGTACTTC.

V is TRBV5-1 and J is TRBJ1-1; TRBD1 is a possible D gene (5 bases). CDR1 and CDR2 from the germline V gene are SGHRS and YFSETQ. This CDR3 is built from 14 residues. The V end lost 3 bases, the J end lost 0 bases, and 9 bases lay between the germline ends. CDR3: CASSSGGVNTEAFF. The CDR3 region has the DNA TGCGCCAGCAGCTCCGGGGGGGTGAACACTGAAGCTTTCTTT.